Following are 5 T cell receptor beta chains from one sample sequenced in a study of response to subunit inactivated influenza vaccine. TCRdb reprocessed the RT-PCR reads via MiXCR and lists one record per CDR3 protein. The sample shows roughly 570,000 distinct CDR3 sequences, 10% to 15% of them seen only once. The sequencing here drew on PBMCs from blood, taken around seven weeks after vaccination. Receptors originate from a middle-aged man who received an inactivated influenza vaccine.

This clonotype occurred many times. This chain's CDR3 is CASSYSGGKDSPLHF. The CDR3 DNA is TGTGCCAGCAGTTACTCGGGAGGGAAGGACTCACCCCTCCACTTT. The rearrangement uses TRBV6-5 and TRBJ1-6; D is unresolved. V lost 0 bases to trimming and J lost 10 bases, with 13 bases between them. Germline V gene lookup returns CDR1 MNHEY and CDR2 SVGAGI. The CDR3 has 15 residues.

V usage is TRBV15 and J usage is TRBJ2-2; no firm D call. The CDR3 is made up of 13 amino acids. Deletions cut 0 bases from V and 6 bases from J, with 5 bases between. Germline values: CDR1 LNHNV, CDR2 YYDKDF (reference sequence). CDR3 protein: CATSRDGSGELFF. CDR3 in DNA: TGTGCCACCAGCAGAGATGGGTCCGGGGAGCTGTTTTTT. The complete variable domain, with remaining parts taken from reference TRBV15 and TRBJ2-2, reads DAMVIQNPRYQVTQFGKPVTLSCSQTLNHNVMYWYQQKSSQAPKLLFHYYDKDFNNEADTPDNFQSRRPNTSFCFLDIRSPGLGDTAMYLCATSRDGSGELFFGEGSRLTVL.

This clonotype was seen ten or more times. This chain links TRBV5-1 with TRBJ2-1, with TRBD1 matching 8 bases. Per germline, CDR1 SGHRS and CDR2 YFSETQ. The CDR3 covers 14 residues. Trimming took 4 bases from V and 8 from J; bases not matched to a gene: 8. CDR3 sequence: CASSPWTGSDEQFF. The CDR3 nucleotides are TGCGCCAGCAGCCCTTGGACAGGGTCGGATGAGCAGTTCTTC.

The chain recombines TRBV2 with TRBJ1-5, with 8 bases fitting TRBD1. Germline values: CDR1 SNHLY, CDR2 FYNNEI. CDR3 length: 15 amino acids. After removal of 3 bases from V and 7 bases from J, the junction contained 8 bases not matched to a gene. Here the CDR3 reads CASSERTGREQPQHF. In DNA form, the CDR3 reads TGTGCCAGCAGTGAGCGGACAGGGAGGGAGCAGCCCCAGCATTTT.

This clonotype came up many times. The J gene is TRBJ2-1, the V gene TRBV5-1; no definite D call. Germline assignment: CDR1 SGHRS and CDR2 YFSETQ. Between the trimmed V and J ends, which lost 0 bases and 7 bases, there was a span of 11 bases. The CDR3 is 14 residues long. The CDR3 bases are TGCGCCAGCAGCTTGGAGCAGCGTCGGAATGAGCAGTTCTTC. This translates into CASSLEQRRNEQFF.